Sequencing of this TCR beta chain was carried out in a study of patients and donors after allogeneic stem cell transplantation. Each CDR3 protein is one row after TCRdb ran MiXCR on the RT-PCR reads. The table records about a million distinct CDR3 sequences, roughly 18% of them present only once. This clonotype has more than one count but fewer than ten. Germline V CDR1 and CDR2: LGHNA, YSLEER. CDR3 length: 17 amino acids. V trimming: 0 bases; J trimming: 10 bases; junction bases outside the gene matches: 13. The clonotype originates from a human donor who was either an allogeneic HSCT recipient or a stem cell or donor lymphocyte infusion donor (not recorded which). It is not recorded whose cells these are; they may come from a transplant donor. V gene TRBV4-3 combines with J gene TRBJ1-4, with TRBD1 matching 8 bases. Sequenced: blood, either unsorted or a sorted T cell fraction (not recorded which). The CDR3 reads CASSQDIKRTGSVKLFF. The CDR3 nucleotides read TGCGCCAGCAGCCAAGACATTAAGCGGACAGGGAGTGTAAAACTGTTTTTT.